This T cell receptor beta chain appears in the sequencing data of a study of blood T cell repertoires in COVID-19. Study-level background: The samples span acute and convalescent COVID-19 from the United States, Italy and Spain. In each case, the material was cDNA or gDNA derived from T cells, B-cell-depleted T cells, or PBMCs.

The protocol was immunoSEQ multiplex PCR, while the TCRdb copy is restricted to in-frame clones and leaves out a portion. The sample shows about 130,000 clones, 85% of them seen only once. Trimming shortened V by 4 bases and J by 3 bases, and 11 bases separated the two germline ends. There are 14 residues in the CDR3. Sequenced input: peripheral blood. V usage is TRBV5-3 and J usage is TRBJ2-1; D is perhaps TRBD1 (6 bases). TRBV5-3 is identified as an open reading frame with a role that is uncertain. This TCR derives from a woman aged 80 or over with acute or convalescent COVID-19. CDR3: CARSASRGYNEQFF. The CDR3 bases are TGTGCCAGAAGCGCCTCCAGGGGCTACAATGAGCAGTTCTTC.